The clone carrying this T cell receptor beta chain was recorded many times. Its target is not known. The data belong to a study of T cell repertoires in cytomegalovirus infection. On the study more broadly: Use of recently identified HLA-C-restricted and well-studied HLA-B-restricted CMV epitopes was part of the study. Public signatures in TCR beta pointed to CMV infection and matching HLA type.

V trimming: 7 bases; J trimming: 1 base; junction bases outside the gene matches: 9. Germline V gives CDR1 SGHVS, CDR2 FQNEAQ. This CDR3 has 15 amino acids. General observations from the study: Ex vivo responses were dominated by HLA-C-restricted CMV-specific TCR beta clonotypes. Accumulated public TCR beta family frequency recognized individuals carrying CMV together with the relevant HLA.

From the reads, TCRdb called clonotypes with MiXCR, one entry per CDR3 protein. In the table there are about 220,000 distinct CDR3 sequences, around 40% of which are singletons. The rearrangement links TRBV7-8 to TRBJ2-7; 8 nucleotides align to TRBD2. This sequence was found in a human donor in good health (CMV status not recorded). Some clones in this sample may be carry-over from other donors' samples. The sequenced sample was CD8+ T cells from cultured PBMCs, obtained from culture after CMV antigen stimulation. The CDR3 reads CASTTAGGTSYEQYF. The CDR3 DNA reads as TGTGCCAGCACTACGGCGGGAGGTACGTCCTACGAGCAGTACTTC. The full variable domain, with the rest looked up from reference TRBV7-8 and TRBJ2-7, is GAGVSQSPRYKVAKRGQDVALRCDPISGHVSLFWYQQALGQGPEFLTYFQNEAQLDKSGLPSDRFFAERPEGSVSTLKIQRTQQEDSAVYLCASTTAGGTSYEQYFGPGTRLTVT.